This is a list of T cell receptor beta chains from one sample in a study of vaccination effects on CD4 cells after COVID-19. Antigen specificity for these receptors is unknown. Sequencing was performed with immunoSEQ multiplex PCR; in TCRdb, only in-frame clones are kept and a portion is missing. This repertoire shows under 40,000 clones, roughly four fifths found once; its top ten account for 6.6%. The sample here was CD4+ T cells from PBMCs cultured without peptide, taken after COVID-19 vaccination. Every receptor here comes from a human donor who had a prior SARS-CoV-2 infection. CDR3s leave out the opening cysteine and the closing phenylalanine or tryptophan. A row's size may be missing; if present it is once, few, many or a size class.

cdr3_aa: ASTQSRGLNQPQH; clone_size: .; v_call: TRBV6-5; j_call: TRBJ1-5
cdr3_aa: ASSPSGYNSPLH; clone_size: .; v_call: TRBV7-9; j_call: TRBJ1-6
cdr3_aa: ASSSGGLYNEQF; clone_size: .; v_call: TRBV11-3; j_call: TRBJ2-1
cdr3_aa: ASRQDSNYNEQF; clone_size: .; v_call: TRBV7-2; j_call: TRBJ2-1
cdr3_aa: ASSLPPLRGPDYGYT; clone_size: .; v_call: TRBV5-6; j_call: TRBJ1-2
cdr3_aa: ASSMSGSLGTDTQY; clone_size: .; v_call: TRBV19; j_call: TRBJ2-3
cdr3_aa: ASSPLGRGTSGNTIY; clone_size: .; v_call: TRBV18; j_call: TRBJ1-3
cdr3_aa: ASGGGGISYEQY; clone_size: .; v_call: TRBV6-5; j_call: TRBJ2-7
cdr3_aa: ASGPRVGNNEQF; clone_size: .; v_call: TRBV11-2; j_call: TRBJ2-1
cdr3_aa: ASSNLLATETQY; clone_size: .; v_call: TRBV2; j_call: TRBJ2-5
cdr3_aa: ASSLGQTENQPQH; clone_size: .; v_call: TRBV7-2; j_call: TRBJ1-5
cdr3_aa: ASSLELAGYEQY; clone_size: .; v_call: TRBV5-5; j_call: TRBJ2-7
cdr3_aa: ATSDFGGHNEQF; clone_size: .; v_call: TRBV24-1; j_call: TRBJ2-1
cdr3_aa: TSSQGLAGRHDTQY; clone_size: .; v_call: TRBV1; j_call: TRBJ2-3
cdr3_aa: ATSEERQGYEQY; clone_size: .; v_call: TRBV24-1; j_call: TRBJ2-7
cdr3_aa: ASSLQGPNTEAF; clone_size: few; v_call: TRBV5-4; j_call: TRBJ1-1
cdr3_aa: ASRPASGINTGELF; clone_size: .; v_call: TRBV13; j_call: TRBJ2-2
cdr3_aa: ASSKRTGQGRNTIY; clone_size: .; v_call: TRBV19; j_call: TRBJ1-3
cdr3_aa: ASSIGRGSSNQPQH; clone_size: once; v_call: TRBV19; j_call: TRBJ1-5
cdr3_aa: ASSLGWGDRTEAF; clone_size: .; v_call: TRBV5-1; j_call: TRBJ1-1
cdr3_aa: ASNPRFSRLGEVHREQY; clone_size: .; v_call: TRBV23-1; j_call: TRBJ2-7
cdr3_aa: ASSEEAVSYNEQF; clone_size: once; v_call: TRBV2; j_call: TRBJ2-1
cdr3_aa: ASRDRTGFSRETQY; clone_size: .; v_call: TRBV7-2; j_call: TRBJ2-5
cdr3_aa: ASSLRREGETQY; clone_size: once; v_call: TRBV11-3; j_call: TRBJ2-5
cdr3_aa: ASSLGGRDYT; clone_size: .; v_call: TRBV28; j_call: TRBJ1-2
cdr3_aa: ASSLWVNYGYT; clone_size: .; v_call: TRBV5-5; j_call: TRBJ1-2
cdr3_aa: ASSFWGQDPTYEQY; clone_size: .; v_call: TRBV7-9; j_call: TRBJ2-7
cdr3_aa: ASSTTWF; clone_size: .; v_call: TRBV28; j_call: TRBJ2-1
cdr3_aa: ASSQAPRVSQY; clone_size: .; v_call: TRBV4-1; j_call: TRBJ2-3
cdr3_aa: AWSVLGTGDSPLH; clone_size: .; v_call: TRBV30; j_call: TRBJ1-6
cdr3_aa: ATSDPGLAQYNEQF; clone_size: .; v_call: TRBV24-1; j_call: TRBJ2-1
cdr3_aa: ASSISGGAPGELF; clone_size: .; v_call: TRBV5-1; j_call: TRBJ2-2
cdr3_aa: ASSSGDRGWETQY; clone_size: .; v_call: TRBV6-2/TRBV6-3; j_call: TRBJ2-5
cdr3_aa: ASSSFDRGLTEQF; clone_size: few; v_call: TRBV5-4; j_call: TRBJ2-1
cdr3_aa: ASSEEGDRYNYGYT; clone_size: .; v_call: TRBV6-1; j_call: TRBJ1-2
cdr3_aa: ASSRTTSSLPQH; clone_size: .; v_call: TRBV6-2/TRBV6-3; j_call: TRBJ1-5
cdr3_aa: ASSLWAQRGEKLF; clone_size: .; v_call: TRBV5-6; j_call: TRBJ1-4
cdr3_aa: ASSRRTGERVTDTQY; clone_size: .; v_call: TRBV21-1; j_call: TRBJ2-3
cdr3_aa: ASSLGGATSDETQY; clone_size: .; v_call: TRBV5-1; j_call: TRBJ2-5
cdr3_aa: ASSLAQGLSSYNEQF; clone_size: .; v_call: TRBV5-1; j_call: TRBJ2-1
cdr3_aa: ASSPPLTSGSWTYEQY; clone_size: few; v_call: TRBV18; j_call: TRBJ2-7
cdr3_aa: ASSLEGGGEAF; clone_size: .; v_call: TRBV11-3; j_call: TRBJ1-1
cdr3_aa: ASSLEDGEAF; clone_size: .; v_call: TRBV27; j_call: TRBJ1-1
cdr3_aa: ASSYPPYEQY; clone_size: .; v_call: TRBV6-2/TRBV6-3; j_call: TRBJ2-7
cdr3_aa: ASSLSETWGPNEQF; clone_size: few; v_call: TRBV27; j_call: TRBJ2-1
cdr3_aa: ASSLLAGGENTEAF; clone_size: .; v_call: TRBV5-1; j_call: TRBJ1-1
cdr3_aa: ASSQSALNPRATDTQY; clone_size: .; v_call: TRBV3-1/TRBV3-2; j_call: TRBJ2-3
cdr3_aa: ASRLGTGELF; clone_size: .; v_call: TRBV6-5; j_call: TRBJ2-2
cdr3_aa: ASRPLDRRNEKLF; clone_size: .; v_call: TRBV27; j_call: TRBJ1-4
cdr3_aa: ASSLGGSLRSAF; clone_size: few; v_call: TRBV7-9; j_call: TRBJ1-1
cdr3_aa: ASSNRGRYYGYT; clone_size: .; v_call: TRBV28; j_call: TRBJ1-2
cdr3_aa: ASSQRYGGGNNSPLH; clone_size: .; v_call: TRBV3-1/TRBV3-2; j_call: TRBJ1-6
cdr3_aa: ASSLERGGQY; clone_size: few; v_call: TRBV5-1; j_call: TRBJ2-7